This TCR beta chain was identified in a study of T-cell reconstitution after alpha-beta-depleted transplantation in children. This clonotype was detected many times. During its preparation, the TCRbeta library received unique molecular identifiers. Each CDR3 protein gets one entry after TCRdb re-called the PCR reads with MiXCR. The table includes 200,000 to 250,000 distinct CDR3 sequences, around 9.6% detected once. Trimming removed 1 base from V and 8 bases from J, with 8 bases in between. The CDR3 has 12 amino acids. Per the germline V gene, CDR1 is LGHNA and CDR2 is YNFKEQ. This TCR derives from a human donor who donated a stem cell graft to a child with acute lymphoblastic leukemia. The chain combines TRBV4-2 with TRBJ1-1; D possibly corresponds to TRBD1 (5 bases). This sample comprised PBMCs from the stem cell graft donor, obtained from the stem cell graft. The CDR3 reads CASSQGGEEAFF. In DNA form, the CDR3 reads TGTGCCAGCAGCCAAGGAGGGGAGGAAGCTTTCTTT.